This T cell receptor beta chain derives from a study of T cells in women clearing cervical HPV infection. A note on this clone: The sequence runs out 3 residues before the end of the CDR3; the remainder is reconstructed from the germline J gene.

Profiled with immunoSEQ multiplex PCR; TCRdb holds only in-frame clones, not every one. Its clone listing holds approximately 44,000 clones. There are 15 residues in the CDR3. Germline CDR1 LGHNA, CDR2 YNFKEQ. Trimming stripped 0 bases from V and 0 bases from J, with 7 bases between. J is TRBJ2-3 and V is TRBV4-2; D is undetermined. Sequenced material: blood buffy coat. The clonotype comes from a woman between 18 and 75 years old with a cervical HPV16 infection that either progressed to CIN3+ or cleared (not recorded which). The CDR3: CASSQEFGSTDTQYF. Incomplete CDR3 DNA: TGTGCCAGCAGCCAAGAGTTCGGGAGCACAGATACG.